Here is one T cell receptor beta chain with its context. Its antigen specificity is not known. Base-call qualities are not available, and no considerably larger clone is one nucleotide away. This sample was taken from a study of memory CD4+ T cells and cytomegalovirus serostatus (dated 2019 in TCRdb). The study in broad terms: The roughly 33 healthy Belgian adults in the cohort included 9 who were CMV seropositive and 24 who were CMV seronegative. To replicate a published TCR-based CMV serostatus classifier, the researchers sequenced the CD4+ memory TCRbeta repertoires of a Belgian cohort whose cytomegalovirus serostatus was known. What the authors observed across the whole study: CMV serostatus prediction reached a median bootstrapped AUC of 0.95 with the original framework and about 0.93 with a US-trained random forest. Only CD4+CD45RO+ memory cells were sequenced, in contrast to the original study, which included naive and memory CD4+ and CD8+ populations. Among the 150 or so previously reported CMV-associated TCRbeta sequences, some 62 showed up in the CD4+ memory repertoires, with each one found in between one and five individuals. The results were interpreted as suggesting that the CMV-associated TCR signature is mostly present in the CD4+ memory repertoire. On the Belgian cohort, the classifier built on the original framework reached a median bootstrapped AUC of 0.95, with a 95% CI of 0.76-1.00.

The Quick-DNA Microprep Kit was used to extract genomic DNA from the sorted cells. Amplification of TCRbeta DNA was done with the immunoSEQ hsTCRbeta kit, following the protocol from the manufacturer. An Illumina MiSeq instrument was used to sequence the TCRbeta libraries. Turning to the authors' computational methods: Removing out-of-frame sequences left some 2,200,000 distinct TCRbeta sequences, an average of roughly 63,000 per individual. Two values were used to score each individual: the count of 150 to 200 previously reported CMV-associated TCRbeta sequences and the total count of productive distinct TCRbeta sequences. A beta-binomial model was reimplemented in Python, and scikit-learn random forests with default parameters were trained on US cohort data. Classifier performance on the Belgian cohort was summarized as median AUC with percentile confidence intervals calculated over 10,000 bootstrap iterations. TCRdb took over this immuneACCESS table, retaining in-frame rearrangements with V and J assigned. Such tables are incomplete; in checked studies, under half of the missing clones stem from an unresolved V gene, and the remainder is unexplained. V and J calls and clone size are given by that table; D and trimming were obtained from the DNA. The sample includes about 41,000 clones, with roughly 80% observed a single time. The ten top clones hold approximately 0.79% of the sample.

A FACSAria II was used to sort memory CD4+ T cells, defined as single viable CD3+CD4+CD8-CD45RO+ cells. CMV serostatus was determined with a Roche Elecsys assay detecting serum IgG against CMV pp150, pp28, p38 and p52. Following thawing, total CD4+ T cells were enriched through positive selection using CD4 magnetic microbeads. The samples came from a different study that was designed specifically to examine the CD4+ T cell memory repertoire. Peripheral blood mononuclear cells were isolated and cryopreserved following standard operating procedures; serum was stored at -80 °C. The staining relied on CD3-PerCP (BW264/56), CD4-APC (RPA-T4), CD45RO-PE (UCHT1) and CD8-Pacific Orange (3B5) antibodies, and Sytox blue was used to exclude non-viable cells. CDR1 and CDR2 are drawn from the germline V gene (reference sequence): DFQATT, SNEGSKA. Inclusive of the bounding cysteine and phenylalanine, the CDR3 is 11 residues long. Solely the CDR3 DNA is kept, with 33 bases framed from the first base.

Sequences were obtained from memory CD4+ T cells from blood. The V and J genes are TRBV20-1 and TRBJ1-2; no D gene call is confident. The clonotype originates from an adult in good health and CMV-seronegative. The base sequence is TGCCTTACATGGGATTCTAAAGGCTACACCTTC. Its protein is CLTWDSKGYTF.